The 10 T cell receptor beta chains listed next were all sequenced from one sample in a study of cytomegalovirus exposure and HLA in healthy donors (dated by TCRdb to about 2017). The library relied on the immunoSEQ multiplex PCR assay. A mixture of 60 forward primers for TCR Vbeta segments and 13 reverse primers for TCR Jbeta segments was used in the multiplex PCR. This is the immuneACCESS table as TCRdb keeps it, with only in-frame sequences that have V and J called. A part of the clones is gone; compared with another copy, unresolved V genes explain less than half, and the rest is unexplained. The sample table contains 70,000 or so clones; only one count was recorded for more than 75% of them. The ten most abundant clones make up roughly 2% of the sample. Input material: PBMCs. The source is a man aged 18 to 35 in good health and CMV-seronegative.

Only a few counts were recorded for this clone. The chain couples TRBV9 to TRBJ1-1, with a tentative D call TRBD1 (6 bases). The CDR3 runs to 15 residues. The germline CDR1 and CDR2 sequences are SGDLS and YYNGEE. Trimming removed 4 bases from V and 4 bases from J, with 17 bases in between. The CDR3 DNA reads as TGTGCCAGCAGCTCCCTTGGACAGTGGGGCACTGAAGCTTTCTTT. As protein: CASSSLGQWGTEAFF.

This chain joins TRBV7-8 and TRBJ2-7; TRBD1 aligns across 8 bases. Germline loops: CDR1 SGHVS, CDR2 FQNEAQ. This CDR3 has 15 amino acids. Trimming removed 3 bases from V and 4 bases from J; junction bases left unmatched: 8. CDR3: CASSFRQGTLYEQYF. CDR3 sequence (DNA): TGTGCCAGCAGCTTTCGACAGGGGACCTTGTACGAGCAGTACTTC.

The chain couples TRBV7-9 to TRBJ1-1; D gene unclear. Deletions cut 1 base from V and 2 bases from J, with 14 bases between. Germline V gene lookup returns CDR1 SEHNR and CDR2 FQNEAQ (reference sequence). CDR3 length equals 16 residues. CDR3: CASSLERMRSNTEAFF. CDR3 nucleotide sequence: TGTGCCAGCAGCTTAGAAAGGATGAGGAGCAACACTGAAGCTTTCTTT. The full variable domain, rest sourced from reference TRBV7-9 and TRBJ1-1, is DTGVSQNPRHKITKRGQNVTFRCDPISEHNRLYWYRQTLGQGPEFLTYFQNEAQLEKSRLLSDRFSAERPKGSFSTLEIQRTEQGDSAMYLCASSLERMRSNTEAFFGQGTRLTVV.

The V gene is TRBV5-1, the J gene TRBJ2-3; the D is unclear. V dropped 4 bases and J dropped 6 bases, with 9 bases sitting between them. The CDR3 is 12 residues long. Germline V lookup: CDR1 SGHRS, CDR2 YFSETQ. CDR3 protein: CASSPPSDTQYF. CDR3 sequence (DNA): TGCGCCAGCAGCCCTCCCTCTGATACGCAGTATTTT.

V and J are TRBV6-1 and TRBJ2-2; the match to TRBD1 covers 9 bases. The junction had 5 bases not matched to a gene; V was cut back by 8 bases and J by 1 base. Per germline, CDR1 MNHNS and CDR2 SASEGT. The CDR3 is 15 amino acids. CDR3 in DNA: TGTGCCAGCCGGCGGACAGGGGAGAACACCGGGGAGCTGTTTTTT. This encodes CASRRTGENTGELFF.

The chain has TRBV5-1 and TRBJ2-7; TRBD1 matches at 9 bases. The CDR3 is made up of 15 amino acids. The trim removed 3 bases at V and 5 bases at J, leaving 9 bases unmatched. CDR1 and CDR2 (germline): SGHRS, YFSETQ. DNA of the CDR3: TGCGCCAGCAGCTCTCCAAACAGGGGGCTCAACGAGCAGTACTTC. This gives the protein CASSSPNRGLNEQYF. The whole variable domain, remainder taken from reference TRBV5-1 and TRBJ2-7, is KAGVTQTPRYLIKTRGQQVTLSCSPISGHRSVSWYQQTPGQGLQFLFEYFSETQRNKGNFPGRFSGRQFSNSRSEMNVSTLELGDSALYLCASSSPNRGLNEQYFGPGTRLTVT.

V is TRBV2 and J is TRBJ2-6; 9 bases agree with TRBD1. CDR1 is SNHLY and CDR2 is FYNNEI in the germline V gene. This CDR3 region has 16 residues. With 4 bases clipped from V and 2 bases from J, the junction kept 3 bases outside the gene matches. The CDR3: CASSAQGAAGANVLTF. The CDR3 nucleotides read TGTGCCAGCAGTGCACAGGGGGCTGCTGGGGCCAACGTCCTGACTTTC.

This clone was detected only a few times. The chain joins TRBV30 to TRBJ2-7, with 9 bases fitting TRBD2. This CDR3 has 14 residues. After removal of 1 base from V and 3 bases from J, the junction contained 4 bases not matched to a gene. Germline V lookup: CDR1 GTSNPN, CDR2 SVGIG (reference sequence). The CDR3, as DNA: TGTGCCTGGAGTGGGACTAGCGCGTACTACGAGCAGTACTTC. Amino acids: CAWSGTSAYYEQYF.

This chain uses TRBV28 with TRBJ2-7; TRBD2 matches at 11 bases. J lost 9 bases, V lost 6 bases, and 7 bases had no gene match. Germline V lookup: CDR1 MDHEN, CDR2 SYDVKM. There are 13 residues in the CDR3. The CDR3 sequence: CASRRLAGTVQYF. The CDR3 DNA reads TGTGCCAGCAGACGACTAGCGGGGACGGTGCAGTACTTC.

This clone was recorded once. The V call is TRBV9, the J call TRBJ2-1; 8 positions match TRBD1. V shed 4 bases, J shed 8 bases, and the junction held 8 bases outside the gene matches. Germline V gene sequence: CDR1 SGDLS, CDR2 YYNGEE. This CDR3 comprises 14 residues. DNA of the CDR3: TGTGCCAGCAGCCCGAGGACAGGGTACGATGAGCAGTTCTTC. It yields the protein CASSPRTGYDEQFF.